Shown below are 6 T cell receptor beta chains from a single sample sequenced in a study of shared clonotypes between healthy human individuals. The repertoire was sequenced with immunoSEQ multiplex PCR; TCRdb's copy has only in-frame clones and lacks some. The sample records some 2,500,000 clones, more than 85% being singletons. The sequencing sample was made of naive CD4+ T cells from PBMCs. Sample subset: CD45RA+ positively selected. All receptors come from a man between 18 and 29 years old in good health. Some clones in this sample may be carry-over from other donors' samples.

Turning to this clone: The sample contains more than one DNA sequence encoding this CDR3. The V and J genes are TRBV5-1 and TRBJ1-1; D is perhaps TRBD1 (6 bases). Germline CDR1 and CDR2: SGHRS and YFSETQ. Trimming shortened V by 4 bases and J by 6 bases, and 10 bases separated the two germline ends. There are 12 residues in the CDR3. The DNA of the CDR3 is TGCGCCAGCAGCGCGGGGGGCCCTGAAGCTTTCTTT. Translation gives CASSAGGPEAFF.

The V and J genes are TRBV7-2 and TRBJ2-1; D is perhaps TRBD1 (6 bases). The CDR3 is made up of 14 amino acids. V was clipped by 1 base and J by 6 bases, with 10 bases between them. The germline V gene encodes CDR1 SGHTA and CDR2 FQGNSA. CDR3: CASSLERGSNEQFF. CDR3 DNA: TGTGCCAGCAGCTTAGAAAGGGGGTCCAATGAGCAGTTCTTC.

The rearrangement joins TRBV4-1 to TRBJ1-3, with 8 nucleotides matching TRBD1. V trimming: 4 bases; J trimming: 4 bases; junction bases outside the gene matches: 6. The CDR3 loop spans 15 amino acids. CDR1 and CDR2 (germline): MGHRA, YSYEKL. DNA for the CDR3: TGCGCCAGCAGCCCAGGACAGGGCACCGGAAACACCATATATTTT. It translates to CASSPGQGTGNTIYF.

The chain carries TRBV28 and TRBJ2-7, with TRBD1 identical over 9 bases. With V trimmed by 4 bases and J by 0 bases, 4 bases remained unmatched. CDR3 length: 15 residues. Germline V gene data show CDR1 as MDHEN and CDR2 as SYDVKM. The CDR3 loop is CASSWDRAPSYEQYF. DNA for the CDR3: TGTGCCAGCAGTTGGGACAGGGCCCCCTCCTACGAGCAGTACTTC.

V usage is TRBV5-1 and J usage is TRBJ2-1; 7 nucleotides agree with TRBD1. Germline values: CDR1 SGHRS, CDR2 YFSETQ. V lost 2 bases and J lost 5; bases outside the gene matches: 10. This CDR3 has 16 amino acids. The DNA of the CDR3 is TGCGCCAGCAGCTTAGTAGCCGGGACAGATAACAATGAGCAGTTCTTC. This translates into CASSLVAGTDNNEQFF.

The chain is built from TRBV9 and TRBJ2-2, with D possibly being TRBD1 (5 bases). The ends were cut back, 4 bases at V and 0 bases at J, with 13 bases in the middle. CDR1 is SGDLS, CDR2 YYNGEE, per germline. The CDR3 spans 16 residues. CDR3 nucleotide sequence: TGTGCCAGCAGCCCCACAGGAAACCCGAACACCGGGGAGCTGTTTTTT. This codes for CASSPTGNPNTGELFF.